What follows are 27 T cell receptor beta chains derived from one specimen sequenced in a study of T cells in localized non-small cell lung cancer. Measured with immunoSEQ multiplex PCR; TCRdb has only the in-frame clones, and not every one. In the table there are approximately 23,000 clones, around nine tenths of which are singletons. The source material was peripheral blood, sampled before any cancer treatment. The receptors stem from a male donor aged 60 or over with stage I lung adenocarcinoma.

This chain connects TRBV5-1 to TRBJ2-2; D gene uncertain. Germline CDR1 and CDR2: SGHRS and YFSETQ. The CDR3 is made up of 15 amino acids. Trimming removed 2 bases at V and 0 bases at J, with 8 bases between. The CDR3 sequence: CASSLGTTNTGELFF. The CDR3 coding sequence is TGCGCCAGCAGCTTAGGCACGACGAACACCGGGGAGCTGTTTTTT.

The CDR3 DNA reads as TGTGCCAGCAGCTTAGGGGCAGGGGGGAATGAGCAGTTCTTC. Translating gives CASSLGAGGNEQFF. The chain couples TRBV7-3 to TRBJ2-1, with D maybe TRBD1 (7 bases). The CDR3 spans 14 residues. Germline values: CDR1 SGHTA, CDR2 FQGTGA. V gave up 2 bases and J gave up 7 bases, with 12 bases separating them.

The chain uses TRBV11-2 and TRBJ1-1; D remains unclear. The CDR3 has 16 amino acids. CDR1 and CDR2 from the germline V gene are SGHAT and FQNNGV. V lost 1 base and J lost 3, with 15 bases in between. CDR3 coding DNA: TGTGCCAGCAGCTTAGTTTCCTATGGTTGGGACACTGAAGCTTTCTTT. The encoded protein is CASSLVSYGWDTEAFF.

This sequence joins TRBV6-4 and TRBJ1-1, with 7 positions matching TRBD1. From germline, CDR1 is MRHNA and CDR2 SNTAGT. CDR3 length equals 14 residues. V gave up 6 bases and J gave up 0 bases; unmatched junction bases: 4. CDR3 sequence reads: CASRTGTVNTEAFF. CDR3 coding DNA: TGTGCCAGCAGAACCGGGACAGTGAACACTGAAGCTTTCTTT.

The table lists this clone with a count of one. The chain employs TRBV5-4 and TRBJ2-5; D unclear. Germline V CDR1 and CDR2: SGHNT, YYREEE (reference sequence). Deletions cut 1 base from V and 1 base from J, with 5 bases between. The CDR3 length is 13 residues. CDR3 in amino acids: CASSLTFQETQYF. The CDR3 nucleotides read TGTGCCAGCAGCTTGACCTTCCAAGAGACCCAGTACTTC.

The chain recombines TRBV18 with TRBJ2-1; D gene unclear. The CDR3 spans 15 residues. Trimming pared 3 bases from V and 7 bases from J, leaving 16 bases between. Germline-derived CDR1 and CDR2 are KGHSH and LQKENI. CDR3 sequence reads: CASSPSSTPKNEQFF. CDR3 DNA: TGTGCCAGCTCACCTTCAAGTACCCCGAAAAATGAGCAGTTCTTC.

The chain joins TRBV7-2 to TRBJ2-3, with TRBD2 matching 7 bases. Germline V gene lookup returns CDR1 SGHTA and CDR2 FQGNSA. The trim removed 1 base at V and 0 bases at J, leaving 1 base unmatched. The CDR3 contains 15 residues. The CDR3 region is CASSLDGGSTDTQYF. The CDR3 bases are TGTGCCAGCAGCTTAGACGGGGGGAGCACAGATACGCAGTATTTT.

The CDR3 nucleotides read TGTGCCATCGGAGGGGGAACAACTAATGAAAAACTGTTTTTT. Protein sequence: CAIGGGTTNEKLFF. The chain joins TRBV10-3 to TRBJ1-4; possible D gene TRBD1, 6 bases. This CDR3 contains 14 residues. Trimming took 8 bases from V and 0 from J, leaving 10 bases between them. From germline, CDR1 is ENHRY and CDR2 SYGVKD.

V and J are TRBV28 and TRBJ1-1; D may be TRBD1 (5 bases). Germline loops: CDR1 MDHEN, CDR2 SYDVKM. This CDR3 comprises 13 residues. V was clipped by 6 bases and J by 0 bases, with 8 bases between them. The DNA of the CDR3 is TGTGCCAGCAGGGGGCAGGTGAACACTGAAGCTTTCTTT. It yields the protein CASRGQVNTEAFF.

V usage is TRBV19 and J usage is TRBJ2-1; a weak D match, TRBD2 (6 bases). Germline V gene data show CDR1 as LNHDA and CDR2 as SQIVND (reference sequence). The CDR3 contains 15 residues. Trimming took 8 bases from V and 0 from J, leaving 14 bases between them. CDR3 residues: CASSNGGSSYNEQFF. CDR3 DNA: TGTGCCAGTTCGAACGGGGGTAGCTCCTACAATGAGCAGTTCTTC.

This clone was seen once. This specimen includes other DNA sequences encoding the same CDR3. CDR3 protein: CSARTSNEQFF. DNA of the CDR3: TGCAGTGCCCGGACTAGCAATGAGCAGTTCTTC. The J gene is TRBJ2-1, the V gene TRBV20-1, with 7 bases identical to TRBD2. Germline loops: CDR1 DFQATT, CDR2 SNEGSKA (reference sequence). The CDR3 contains 11 residues. Trimming cost V 6 bases and J 6 bases; bases outside gene matches: 2.

The V and J genes are TRBV28 and TRBJ2-7, with 10 bases identical to TRBD2. V dropped 5 bases and J dropped 3; count of bases not matched to a gene: 7. Germline loops: CDR1 MDHEN, CDR2 SYDVKM. The CDR3 extends over 15 amino acids. The CDR3 region has the DNA TGTGCCAGCAGTCTCGCTAGCGGGAGCGTCTACGAGCAGTACTTC. This translates into CASSLASGSVYEQYF.

This rearrangement joins TRBV5-1 to TRBJ2-3; unclear D gene. In germline, CDR1 is SGHRS, CDR2 YFSETQ. The CDR3 is made up of 11 amino acids. The V gene lost 5 bases and the J gene lost 3 bases, with 4 bases spanning the gap. The DNA for the CDR3 is TGCGCCAGCAGGGTGACAGATACGCAGTATTTT. Amino acids: CASRVTDTQYF.

This chain connects TRBV5-6 to TRBJ2-7; D may be TRBD2 (5 bases). V lost 0 bases and J 1 base, leaving 11 bases between the germline ends. Germline loops: CDR1 SGHDT, CDR2 YYEEEE. This CDR3 has 15 residues. CDR3 bases: TGTGCCAGCAGCTTGGAGTCCACGGGGTCCTACGAGCAGTACTTC. Amino acid sequence: CASSLESTGSYEQYF.

V and J are TRBV7-9 and TRBJ2-2, with D possibly matching TRBD1 (6 bases). The CDR3 is 17 residues long. Germline lookup yields CDR1 SEHNR and CDR2 FQNEAQ (reference sequence). The V end lost 4 bases, the J end lost 3 bases, and 18 bases lay between the germline ends. The CDR3 DNA follows: TGTGCCAGCAGCTGGGAACAGGGTCGCATATACACCGGGGAGCTGTTTTTT. As protein: CASSWEQGRIYTGELFF. Combining the CDR3 with reference TRBV7-9 and TRBJ2-2 gives the whole variable domain DTGVSQNPRHKITKRGQNVTFRCDPISEHNRLYWYRQTLGQGPEFLTYFQNEAQLEKSRLLSDRFSAERPKGSFSTLEIQRTEQGDSAMYLCASSWEQGRIYTGELFFGEGSRLTVL.

This chain uses TRBV19 with TRBJ2-2, with 13 positions matching TRBD2. The length of the CDR3 is 16 residues. Germline assignment: CDR1 LNHDA and CDR2 SQIVND (reference sequence). V trimming: 3 bases; J trimming: 5 bases; junction bases outside the gene matches: 3. The CDR3 sequence: CASSIRTSGRTGELFF. In nucleotides, the CDR3 is TGTGCCAGTAGTATCCGGACTAGCGGGAGAACCGGGGAGCTGTTTTTT.

This clone was counted a few times. V gene TRBV7-6 combines with J gene TRBJ2-7; the D call may be TRBD1 or TRBD2 (5 bases each). V dropped 4 bases and J dropped 6 bases, with 25 bases sitting between them. The CDR3 runs to 17 residues. The V gene's germline CDR1 is SGHVS and CDR2 FNYEAQ. CDR3 DNA: TGTGCCAGCAGCTCCGCAGACCCGTGGGGGATCGGCCTCGAGCAGTACTTC. It yields the protein CASSSADPWGIGLEQYF.

The rearrangement links TRBV7-2 to TRBJ2-7; 11 bases agree with TRBD2. V lost 1 base and J lost 4; bases outside the gene matches: 3. Germline CDR1 reads SGHTA; CDR2 reads FQGNSA. The CDR3 is 15 residues long. The CDR3 coding sequence is TGTGCCAGCAGCTTAGAGGGACTAGCGGTTTACGAGCAGTACTTC. This codes for CASSLEGLAVYEQYF.

This chain links TRBV19 with TRBJ2-7; 8 bases are a match to TRBD1. The V and J ends lost 0 bases and 3 bases, in that order; junction bases with no gene match: 4. Germline-derived CDR1 and CDR2 are LNHDA and SQIVND (reference sequence). The CDR3 is 15 amino acids. CDR3 coding DNA: TGTGCCAGTAGTATAGATCGGACAGGGTACTACGAGCAGTACTTC. It codes for CASSIDRTGYYEQYF.

This chain uses TRBV9 with TRBJ1-2; no clear D gene. This CDR3 region has 12 residues. From germline, CDR1 is SGDLS and CDR2 YYNGEE. The V and J ends lost 0 bases and 6 bases respectively, with 6 bases between them. This CDR3 reads CASSVDENGYTF. The CDR3 DNA follows: TGTGCCAGCAGCGTAGACGAGAATGGCTACACCTTC.

The V gene is TRBV5-1, the J gene TRBJ2-7; tentatively, D is TRBD1 or TRBD2 (5 bases each). This CDR3 comprises 15 residues. Looked up from germline, CDR1 is SGHRS and CDR2 is YFSETQ. V lost 0 bases to trimming and J lost 5 bases, with 15 bases between them. The chain's CDR3 is CASSLAGAFTDEQYF. In nucleotides, the CDR3 is TGCGCCAGCAGCTTGGCCGGGGCCTTTACCGACGAGCAGTACTTC.

On this clone: This CDR3 is also generated by other DNA sequences in the sample. The genes are TRBV7-2 and TRBJ2-5; D unclear. This CDR3 contains 13 residues. Trimming removed 1 base from V and 1 base from J, with 4 bases in between. Germline lookup yields CDR1 SGHTA and CDR2 FQGNSA. The CDR3 is CASSLGLQETQYF. The CDR3 nucleotides read TGTGCCAGCAGCTTAGGACTCCAAGAGACCCAGTACTTC.

The chain is built from TRBV27 and TRBJ2-1; D is possibly TRBD1 or TRBD2 (6 bases each). From germline, CDR1 is MNHEY and CDR2 SMNVEV (reference sequence). This CDR3 has 13 residues. Trimming cost V 5 bases and J 16 bases, with 21 bases left between them. For the CDR3, the DNA is TGTGCCAGCAGTCCAAAACCCCGGGGGCCAGGTTTCTTC. Residues: CASSPKPRGPGFF.

This chain connects TRBV6-6 to TRBJ1-2, with D tentatively TRBD1 (5 bases). The V gene's germline CDR1 is MNHNY and CDR2 SVGAGI (reference sequence). Trimming removed 5 bases at V and 3 bases at J, with 19 bases between. The CDR3 length is 16 residues. This CDR3 is CASSKPGVGGYYGYTF. In DNA form, the CDR3 reads TGTGCCAGCAGTAAGCCCGGAGTTGGGGGGTACTATGGCTACACCTTC.

V gene TRBV7-9 combines with J gene TRBJ2-5; 7 bases match TRBD2. The V gene end was trimmed by 5 bases and the J gene end by 5 bases; junction bases not matched to a gene: 11. Germline V CDR1 and CDR2: SEHNR, FQNEAQ (reference sequence). This CDR3 contains 15 residues. The CDR3 DNA sequence: TGTGCCAGCAGCCGGAAGGGCGGGAGAGGGGAGACCCAGTACTTC. It encodes CASSRKGGRGETQYF.

V usage is TRBV19 and J usage is TRBJ1-5; possible D gene TRBD1, 6 bases. The V and J ends lost 3 bases and 2 bases respectively, with 20 bases between them. The CDR3 length is 18 residues. Germline CDR1 is LNHDA and CDR2 is SQIVND (reference sequence). The CDR3: CASSMRSQGLSGNQPQHF. The CDR3 nucleotides read TGTGCCAGTAGTATGCGGTCTCAGGGGCTGAGTGGCAATCAGCCCCAGCATTTT.

This clone has a handful of counts. The chain combines TRBV19 with TRBJ2-7; 7 nucleotides agree with TRBD2. Germline V gene lookup returns CDR1 LNHDA and CDR2 SQIVND (reference sequence). The CDR3 is 14 residues long. Losses at the gene ends were 6 bases for V and 5 bases for J; bases not matched to a gene: 10. The CDR3 here is CASRPRGRVDEQYF. The CDR3 nucleotides are TGTGCCAGTAGACCCCGCGGGAGAGTAGACGAGCAGTACTTC.